This T cell receptor (beta chain) was sequenced for a study of T cell repertoires in cytomegalovirus infection. Study results and limitations: HLA-C-restricted CMV-specific TCR beta clonotypes prevailed in the ex vivo response.

TCRdb reprocessed the reads with MiXCR, giving one entry per CDR3 protein. The repertoire holds tens of thousands of distinct CDR3 sequences, with 3% to 4.5% as singletons. There are many counts of this clonotype. What it binds is not known. Germline V lookup: CDR1 SGHVT, CDR2 SQSDAQ. Trimming removed 4 bases from V and 5 bases from J; junction bases left unmatched: 7. CDR3 length: 15 residues. Sequencing was performed on PBMCs. The TCR sequence derives from a human donor in good health (CMV status not recorded). Some clones in this sample may be carry-over from other donors' samples. V is TRBV7-4 and J is TRBJ2-5, with TRBD2 identical over 10 bases. DNA of the CDR3: TGTGCCAGCAGCTCGCGAGCGGGGGGGCACGAGACCCAGTACTTC. Its protein product is CASSSRAGGHETQYF.